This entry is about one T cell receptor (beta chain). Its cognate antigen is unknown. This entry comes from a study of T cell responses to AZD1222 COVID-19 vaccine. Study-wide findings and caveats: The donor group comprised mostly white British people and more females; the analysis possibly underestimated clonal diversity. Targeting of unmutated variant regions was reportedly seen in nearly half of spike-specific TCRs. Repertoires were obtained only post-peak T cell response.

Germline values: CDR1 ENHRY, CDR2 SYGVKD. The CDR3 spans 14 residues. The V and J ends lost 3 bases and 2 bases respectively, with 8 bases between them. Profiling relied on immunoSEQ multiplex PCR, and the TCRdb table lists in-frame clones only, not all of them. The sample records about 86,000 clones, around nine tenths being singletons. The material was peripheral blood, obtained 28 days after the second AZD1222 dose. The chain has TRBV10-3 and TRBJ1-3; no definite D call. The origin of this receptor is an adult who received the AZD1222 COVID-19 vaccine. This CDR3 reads CAISDVGAGNTIYF. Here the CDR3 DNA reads TGTGCCATCAGTGATGTGGGTGCTGGAAACACCATATATTTT.